This T cell receptor beta chain was observed in a study of T-cell memory formation after mild COVID-19. Whole-study results and caveats: Later expanders leaned toward CD4+, whereas clones contracting from day 15 to 85 were balanced CD4/CD8. There was no confirmation that second-wave clones peaking on day 37 were SARS-CoV-2 specific.

TCRalpha and TCRbeta libraries used 5'RACE with constant-segment primers and UMIs. A single record per CDR3 protein comes from TCRdb applying MiXCR to the 5' RACE reads. The repertoire holds more than 450,000 distinct CDR3 sequences, with 15% to 20% as singletons. This clonotype was seen a handful of times. The antigen remains unidentified. There are 14 residues in the CDR3. Deletions cut 5 bases from V and 8 bases from J, with 15 bases between. Looked up from germline, CDR1 is SNHLY and CDR2 is FYNNEI. The clonotype was recovered from an adult woman who had mild COVID-19 (a few samples of this study predate the infection). Cell type and time point are not known. J is TRBJ1-4 and V is TRBV2; D gene uncertain. Sequencing used PBMCs or a T cell subset sorted from them (not recorded which). The DNA of the CDR3 is TGTGCCAGCAGTTTTACAGAAAAAGGGGAAAAACTGTTTTTT. This gives the protein CASSFTEKGEKLFF.